This T cell receptor beta chain is from a study of blood T cell repertoires in COVID-19. Assay: immunoSEQ multiplex PCR; the TCRdb copy retains only in-frame clones and omits some. The repertoire consists of around 170,000 clones, with about 86% occurring once and the leading ten covering roughly 8.7%. Germline V gene sequence: CDR1 SNHLY, CDR2 FYNNEI. CDR3 length equals 16 residues. Trimming stripped 2 bases from V and 8 bases from J, with 18 bases between. This receptor was identified in a man in his fifties with active or convalescent COVID-19. V gene TRBV2 combines with J gene TRBJ1-4, with D tentatively TRBD1 (5 bases). Material for sequencing was peripheral blood. The CDR3 spells CASSENPGTTVEKLFF. The CDR3 nucleotides read TGTGCCAGCAGTGAAAATCCCGGGACTACGGTAGAAAAACTGTTTTTT.